This T cell receptor (beta chain) emerged from a study of beta chain features in type 1 diabetes. Study information: There was similarity between patients and healthy donors in age, gender and cell yields. The study's findings and limits: Compared with healthy donors, patients appeared to share more similar naive, central memory and regulatory TCRB repertoires. PCR might pick shorter templates more often, in the same way for patients and controls.

This clone has only a few counts. Its antigen is unidentified. Sorted CD4+ subsets: naive, central memory, regulatory, stem cell-like memory (CD45RO/CCR7/CD25/CD127/CD95/CD27 panel). Reverse transcription of all isolated RNA meant that expressed TCRB transcripts were sequenced. Libraries were prepared by immunoSEQ multiplex PCR; TCRdb keeps only in-frame clonotypes and omits some of them. The repertoire consists of approximately 380,000 clones, with about 14% occurring once and the leading ten covering 0.019%. Germline loops: CDR1 SGHVS, CDR2 FNYEAQ. V lost 2 bases and J 4 bases, leaving 13 bases between the germline ends. CDR3 length: 15 amino acids.

This clonotype was sampled from a woman under 30 in good health. Sequencing was performed on naive CD4+ T cells from blood. The V gene is TRBV7-6, the J gene TRBJ2-3; D not certain. The CDR3 loop is CASSLHLELPDTQYF. CDR3 coding DNA: TGTGCCAGCAGCTTACATTTGGAGTTGCCAGATACGCAGTATTTT.